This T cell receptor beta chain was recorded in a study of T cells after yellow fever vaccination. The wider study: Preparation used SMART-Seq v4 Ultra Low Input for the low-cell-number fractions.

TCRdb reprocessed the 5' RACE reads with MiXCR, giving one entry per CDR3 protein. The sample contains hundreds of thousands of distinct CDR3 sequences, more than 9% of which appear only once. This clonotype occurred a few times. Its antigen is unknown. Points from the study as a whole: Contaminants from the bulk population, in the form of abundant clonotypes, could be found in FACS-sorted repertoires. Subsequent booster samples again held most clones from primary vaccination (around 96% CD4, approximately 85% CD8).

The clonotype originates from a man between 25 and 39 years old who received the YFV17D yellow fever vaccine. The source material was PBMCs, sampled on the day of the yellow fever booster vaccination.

CDR3 loop: CSARTRGDNEQFF. The CDR3 nucleotides are TGCAGTGCTAGAACACGGGGGGACAATGAGCAGTTCTTC. The rearrangement joins TRBV20-1 to TRBJ2-1; 7 bases match TRBD2. The CDR3 is made up of 13 amino acids. Germline CDR1 reads DFQATT; CDR2 reads SNEGSKA (reference sequence). V dropped 2 bases and J dropped 5; count of bases not matched to a gene: 3.